The clone carrying this TCR beta chain was detected once. This record belongs to a study of blood T cell repertoires in COVID-19. On the study more broadly: Sources were T cells, B-cell-depleted T cells, or PBMCs; the material itself was cDNA or gDNA.

Deletions cut 8 bases from V and 1 base from J, with 6 bases between. Germline-derived CDR1 and CDR2 are KGHSH and LQKENI. The CDR3 consists of 12 residues. Profiled with immunoSEQ multiplex PCR; TCRdb holds only in-frame clones, not every one. The sample lists fewer than 250,000 clones; 65% to 90% were seen once. The chain couples TRBV18 to TRBJ2-1; D not certain. The receptor comes from a woman in her 50s with acute COVID-19. Sequencing was carried out using PBMCs or T cells enriched from blood (not recorded which). The CDR3 coding sequence is TGTGCCAGCCTAGAGTCCTACAATGAGCAGTTCTTC. Amino acid sequence: CASLESYNEQFF.